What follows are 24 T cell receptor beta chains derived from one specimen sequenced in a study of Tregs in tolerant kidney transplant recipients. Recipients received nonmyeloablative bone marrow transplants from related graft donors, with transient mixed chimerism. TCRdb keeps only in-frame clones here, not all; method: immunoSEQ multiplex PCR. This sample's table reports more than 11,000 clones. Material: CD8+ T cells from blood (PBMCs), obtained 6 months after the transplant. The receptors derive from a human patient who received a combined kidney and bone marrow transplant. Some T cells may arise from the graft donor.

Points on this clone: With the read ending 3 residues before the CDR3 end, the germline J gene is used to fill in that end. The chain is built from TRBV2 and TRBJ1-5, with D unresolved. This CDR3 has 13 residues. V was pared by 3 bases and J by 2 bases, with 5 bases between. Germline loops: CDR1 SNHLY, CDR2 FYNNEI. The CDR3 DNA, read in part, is TGTGCCAGCAGTGAGCGGCGCAATCAGCCC. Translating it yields CASSERRNQP. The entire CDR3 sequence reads CASSERRNQPQHF.

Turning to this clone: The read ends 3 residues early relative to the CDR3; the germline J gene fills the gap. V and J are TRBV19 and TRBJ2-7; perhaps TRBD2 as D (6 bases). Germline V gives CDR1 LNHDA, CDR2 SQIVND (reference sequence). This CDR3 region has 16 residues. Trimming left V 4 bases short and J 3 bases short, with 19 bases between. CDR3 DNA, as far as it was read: TGTGCCAGTAGTACCTACTACCGGGACTCCCACTACGAG. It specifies CASSTYYRDSHYE. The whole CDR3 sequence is CASSTYYRDSHYEQYF.

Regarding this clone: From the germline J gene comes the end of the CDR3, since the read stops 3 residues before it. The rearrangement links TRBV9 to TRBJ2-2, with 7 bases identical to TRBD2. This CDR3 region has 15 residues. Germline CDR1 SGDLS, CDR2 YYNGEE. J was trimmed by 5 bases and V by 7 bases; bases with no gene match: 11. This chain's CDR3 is CASSPGGRGTGELFF. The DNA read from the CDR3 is TGTGCCAGCTCCCCCGGTGGGCGGGGGACCGGGGAG.

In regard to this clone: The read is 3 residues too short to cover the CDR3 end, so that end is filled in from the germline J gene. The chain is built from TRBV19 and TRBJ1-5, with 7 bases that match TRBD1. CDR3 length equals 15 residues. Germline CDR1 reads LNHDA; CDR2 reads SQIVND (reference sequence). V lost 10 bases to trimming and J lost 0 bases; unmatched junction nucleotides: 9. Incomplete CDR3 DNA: TGTGCCAATAGCTGGGGACAGCTTAGCAATCAGCCC. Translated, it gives CANSWGQLSNQP. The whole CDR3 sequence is CANSWGQLSNQPQHF.

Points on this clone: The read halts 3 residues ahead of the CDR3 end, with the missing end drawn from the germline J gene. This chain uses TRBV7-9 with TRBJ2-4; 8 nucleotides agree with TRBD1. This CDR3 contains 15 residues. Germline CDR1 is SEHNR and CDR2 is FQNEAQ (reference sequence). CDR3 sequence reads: CASSTDQGAFYGQYF. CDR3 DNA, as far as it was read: TGTGCCAGCAGCACCGATCAGGGGGCATTCTATGGT.

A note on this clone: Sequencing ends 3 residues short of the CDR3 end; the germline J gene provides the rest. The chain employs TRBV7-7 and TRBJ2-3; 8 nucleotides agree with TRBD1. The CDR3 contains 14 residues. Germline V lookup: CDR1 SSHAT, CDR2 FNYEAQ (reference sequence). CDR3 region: CASSLRTGKETQYF. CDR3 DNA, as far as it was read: TGTGCCAGCAGCTTAAGGACAGGGAAGGAGACG.

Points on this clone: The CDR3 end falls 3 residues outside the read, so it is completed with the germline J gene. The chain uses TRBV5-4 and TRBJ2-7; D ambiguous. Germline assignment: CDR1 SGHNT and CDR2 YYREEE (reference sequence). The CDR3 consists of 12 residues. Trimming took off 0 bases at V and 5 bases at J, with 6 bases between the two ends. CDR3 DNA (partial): TGTGCCAGCAGCTTGGAGGGCCACGAG. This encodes CASSLEGHE. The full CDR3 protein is CASSLEGHEQYF.

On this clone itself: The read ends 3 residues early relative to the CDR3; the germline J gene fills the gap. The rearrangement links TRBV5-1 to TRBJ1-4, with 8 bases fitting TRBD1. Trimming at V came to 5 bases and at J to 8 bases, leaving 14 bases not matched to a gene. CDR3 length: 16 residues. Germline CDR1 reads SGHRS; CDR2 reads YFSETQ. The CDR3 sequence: CASRRHPDRVREKLFF. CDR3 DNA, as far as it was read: TGCGCCAGCAGGCGACACCCGGACAGGGTGCGGGAAAAA.

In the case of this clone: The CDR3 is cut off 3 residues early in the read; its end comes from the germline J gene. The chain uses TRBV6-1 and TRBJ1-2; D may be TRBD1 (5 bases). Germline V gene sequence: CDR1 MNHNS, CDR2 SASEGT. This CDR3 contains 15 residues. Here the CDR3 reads CASSQGTSGKDTYTF. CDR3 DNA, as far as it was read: TGTGCCAGCAGTCAAGGGACTAGCGGGAAAGATACC.

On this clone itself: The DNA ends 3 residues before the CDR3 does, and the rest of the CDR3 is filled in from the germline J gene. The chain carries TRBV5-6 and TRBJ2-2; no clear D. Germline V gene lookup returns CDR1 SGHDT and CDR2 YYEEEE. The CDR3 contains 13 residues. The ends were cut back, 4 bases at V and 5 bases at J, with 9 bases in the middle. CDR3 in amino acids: CASSLVVTGELFF. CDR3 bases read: TGTGCCAGCAGCCTGGTCGTAACCGGGGAG.

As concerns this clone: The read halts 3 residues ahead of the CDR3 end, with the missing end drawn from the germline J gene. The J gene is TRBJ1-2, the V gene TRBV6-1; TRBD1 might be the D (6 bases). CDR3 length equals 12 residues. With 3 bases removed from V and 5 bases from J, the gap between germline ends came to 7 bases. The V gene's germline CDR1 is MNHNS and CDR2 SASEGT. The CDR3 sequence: CASSEGAYGYTF. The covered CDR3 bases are TGTGCCAGCAGTGAGGGGGCTTATGGC.

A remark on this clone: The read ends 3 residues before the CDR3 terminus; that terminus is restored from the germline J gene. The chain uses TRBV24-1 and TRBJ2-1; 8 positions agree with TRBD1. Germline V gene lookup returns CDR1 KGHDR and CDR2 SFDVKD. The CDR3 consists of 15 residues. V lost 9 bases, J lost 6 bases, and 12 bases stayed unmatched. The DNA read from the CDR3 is TGTGCCACCGGAGCCCCCCAGACAGGGGCCAATGAG. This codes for CATGAPQTGANE. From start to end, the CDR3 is CATGAPQTGANEQFF.

CDR3 loop: CASSEHRGYTEAFF. The sequenced part of the CDR3 DNA is TGTGCCAGCAGTGAACACAGGGGTTACACTGAA. This rearrangement joins TRBV6-1 to TRBJ1-1; 7 bases match TRBD1. The read falls 3 residues short of the CDR3 end, and the missing part is taken from the germline J gene. This CDR3 comprises 14 residues. Germline values: CDR1 MNHNS, CDR2 SASEGT. V dropped 2 bases and J dropped 3; count of bases not matched to a gene: 3.

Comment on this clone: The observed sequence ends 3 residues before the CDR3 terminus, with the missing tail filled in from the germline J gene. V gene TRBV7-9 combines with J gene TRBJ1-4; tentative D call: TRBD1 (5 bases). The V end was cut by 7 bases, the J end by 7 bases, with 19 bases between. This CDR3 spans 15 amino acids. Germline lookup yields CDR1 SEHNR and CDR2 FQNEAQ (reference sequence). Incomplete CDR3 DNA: TGTGCCAGCACCTCCAGCGGGGACTCGGGTGAAAAA. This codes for CASTSSGDSGEK. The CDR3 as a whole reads CASTSSGDSGEKLFF. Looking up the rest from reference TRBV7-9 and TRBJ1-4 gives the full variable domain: DTGVSQNPRHKITKRGQNVTFRCDPISEHNRLYWYRQTLGQGPEFLTYFQNEAQLEKSRLLSDRFSAERPKGSFSTLEIQRTEQGDSAMYLCASTSSGDSGEKLFFGSGTQLSVL.

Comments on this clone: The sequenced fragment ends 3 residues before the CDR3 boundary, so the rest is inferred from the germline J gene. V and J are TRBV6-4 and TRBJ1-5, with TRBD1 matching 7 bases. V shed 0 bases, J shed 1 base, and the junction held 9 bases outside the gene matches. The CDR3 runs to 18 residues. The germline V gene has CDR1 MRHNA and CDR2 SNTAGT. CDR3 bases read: TGTGCCAGCAGTGACTCGGTGACAGGGTATGGGAGCAATCAGCCC. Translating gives CASSDSVTGYGSNQP. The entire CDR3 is CASSDSVTGYGSNQPQHF.

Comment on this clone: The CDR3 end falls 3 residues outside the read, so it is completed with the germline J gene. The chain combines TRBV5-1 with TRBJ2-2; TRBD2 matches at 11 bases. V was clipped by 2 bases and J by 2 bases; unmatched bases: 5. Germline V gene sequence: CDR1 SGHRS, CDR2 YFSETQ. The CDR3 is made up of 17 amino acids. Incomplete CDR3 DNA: TGCGCCAGCAGCTTACTAGCGGGGGACCTCAACACCGGGGAG. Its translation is CASSLLAGDLNTGE. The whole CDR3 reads CASSLLAGDLNTGELFF.

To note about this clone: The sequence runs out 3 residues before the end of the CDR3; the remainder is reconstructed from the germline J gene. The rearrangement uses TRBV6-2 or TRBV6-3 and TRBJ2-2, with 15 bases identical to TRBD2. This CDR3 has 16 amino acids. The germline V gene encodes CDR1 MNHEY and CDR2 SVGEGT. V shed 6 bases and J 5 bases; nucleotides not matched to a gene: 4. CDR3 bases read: TGTGCCAGCAGCCTAGGGACTAGCGGGAGGACCGGGGAG. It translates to CASSLGTSGRTGE. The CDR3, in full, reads CASSLGTSGRTGELFF.

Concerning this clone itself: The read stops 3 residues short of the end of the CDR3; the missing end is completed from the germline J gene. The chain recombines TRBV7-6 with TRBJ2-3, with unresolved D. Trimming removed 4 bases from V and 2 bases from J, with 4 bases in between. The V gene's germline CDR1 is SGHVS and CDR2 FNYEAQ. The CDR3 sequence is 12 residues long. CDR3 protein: CASSYNTDTQYF. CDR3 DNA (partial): TGTGCCAGCAGCTATAACACAGATACG.

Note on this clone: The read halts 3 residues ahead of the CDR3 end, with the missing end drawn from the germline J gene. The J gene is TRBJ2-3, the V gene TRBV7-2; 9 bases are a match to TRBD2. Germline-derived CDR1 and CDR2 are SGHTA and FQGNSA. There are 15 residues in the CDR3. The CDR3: CASSFPAGGRETQYF. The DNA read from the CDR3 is TGTGCCAGCAGCTTCCCAGCGGGAGGCCGGGAGACG.

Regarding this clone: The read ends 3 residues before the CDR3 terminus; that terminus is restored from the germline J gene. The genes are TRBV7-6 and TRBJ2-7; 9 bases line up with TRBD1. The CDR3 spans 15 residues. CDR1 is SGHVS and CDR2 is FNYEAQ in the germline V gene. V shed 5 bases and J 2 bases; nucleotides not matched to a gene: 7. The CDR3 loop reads CASSKGQGATYEQYF. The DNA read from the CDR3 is TGTGCCAGCAGCAAGGGACAGGGAGCCACCTACGAG.

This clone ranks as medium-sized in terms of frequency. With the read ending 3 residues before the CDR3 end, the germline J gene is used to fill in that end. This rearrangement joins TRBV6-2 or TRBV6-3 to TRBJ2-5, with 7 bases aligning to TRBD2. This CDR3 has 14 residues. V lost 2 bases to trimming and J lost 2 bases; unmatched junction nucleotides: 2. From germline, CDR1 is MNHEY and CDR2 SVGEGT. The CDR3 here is CASSYGGEQETQYF. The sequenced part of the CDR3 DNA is TGTGCCAGCAGTTACGGGGGGGAACAAGAGACC.

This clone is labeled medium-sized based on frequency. CDR3 residues: CASARVGGPNSPLHF. The sequenced CDR3 bases are TGTGCCAGCGCCAGGGTGGGGGGGCCTAATTCACCC. J is TRBJ1-6 and V is TRBV28; the D gene is possibly TRBD1 (6 bases). The read comes to an end 3 residues before the CDR3 does, leaving the germline J gene to fill in the end. Trimming pared 8 bases from V and 6 bases from J, leaving 17 bases between. Looked up from germline, CDR1 is MDHEN and CDR2 is SYDVKM. The CDR3 is 15 amino acids. Looking up the rest from reference TRBV28 and TRBJ1-6 gives the full variable domain: DVKVTQSSRYLVKRTGEKVFLECVQDMDHENMFWYRQDPGLGLRLIYFSYDVKMKEKGDIPEGYSVSREKKERFSLILESASTNQTSMYLCASARVGGPNSPLHFGNGTRLTVT.

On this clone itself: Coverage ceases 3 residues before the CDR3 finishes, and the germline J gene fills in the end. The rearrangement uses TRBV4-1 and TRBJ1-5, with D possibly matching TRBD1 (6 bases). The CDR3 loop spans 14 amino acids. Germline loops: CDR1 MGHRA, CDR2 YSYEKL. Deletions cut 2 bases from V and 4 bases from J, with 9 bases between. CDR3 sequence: CASSQITGNQPQHF. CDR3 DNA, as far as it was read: TGCGCCAGCAGCCAAATAACAGGGAATCAGCCC.

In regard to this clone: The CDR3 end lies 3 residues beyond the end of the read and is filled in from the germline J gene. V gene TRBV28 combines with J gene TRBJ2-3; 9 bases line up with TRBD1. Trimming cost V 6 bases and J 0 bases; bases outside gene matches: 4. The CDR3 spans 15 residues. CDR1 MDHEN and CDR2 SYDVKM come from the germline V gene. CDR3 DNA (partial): TGTGCCAGCAGATGGACAGGGGTTAGCACAGATACG. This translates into CASRWTGVSTDT. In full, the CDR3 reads CASRWTGVSTDTQYF.